This T cell receptor beta chain emerged from a study of T cell changes during pregnancy in multiple sclerosis. Germline trimming cut 4 bases from V and 7 bases from J; bases unmatched to any gene: 6. The germline CDR1 and CDR2 sequences are SQVTM and ANQGSEA. The CDR3 sequence is 13 residues long. Profiling relied on immunoSEQ multiplex PCR, and the TCRdb table lists in-frame clones only, not all of them. The table records approximately 100,000 clones, almost 95% of them present only once. The sequences come from peripheral blood, collected in the third trimester of pregnancy. This chain joins TRBV29-1 and TRBJ2-3, with 9 nucleotides matching TRBD2. The TCR comes from a female donor with multiple sclerosis, enrolled in a pregnancy study. DNA for the CDR3: TGCAGCGTTGGGGATCTAGCGGGAAATACGCAGTATTTT. This encodes CSVGDLAGNTQYF.